Listed below are T cell receptor beta chains from one sample, sequenced in a study of shared clonotypes between healthy human individuals. Using immunoSEQ multiplex PCR, the repertoire was profiled, and TCRdb retains in-frame clones only, with some absent. This sample carries under 850,000 clones, about 92% of them seen once, and the ten largest clones take 24%. The specimen was naive CD8+ T cells sorted from blood. These receptors all come from a man aged 30 to 39 in good health. The CDR3 runs from the conserved cysteine through the conserved F or W.

V gene	J gene	CDR3 protein
TRBV4-1	TRBJ2-3	CASSQDLRSGTTDTQYF
TRBV5-4	TRBJ2-7	CASSVGQTYEQYF
TRBV7-8	TRBJ1-3	CASSLQDRVTFSRNTIYF
TRBV9	TRBJ1-2	CASSVAGGGLHGYTF
TRBV10-2	TRBJ2-1	CASSEMGSGLVYNEQFF
TRBV29-1	TRBJ2-3	CSVEGGLAGEKGTDTQYF
TRBV29-1	TRBJ1-3	CSVEEGLGPGNTIYF
TRBV5-1	TRBJ2-2	CASSLTSGSGGELFF
TRBV5-1	TRBJ2-3	CASSSWGRDTQYF
TRBV28	TRBJ2-3	CASSFRLVDTQYF
TRBV7-9	TRBJ2-1	CASSLPGQGIGDEQFF
TRBV7-2	TRBJ2-7	CASSVSGPSSYEQYF
TRBV13	TRBJ2-1	CASSLMSSSYNEQFF
TRBV25-1	TRBJ2-2	CASSESTENTGELFF
TRBV28	TRBJ2-7	CASSLAGGYEQYF
TRBV7-6	TRBJ2-7	CASSLGRTGLAYEQYF
TRBV7-3	TRBJ1-1	CASSLYQSAGALFF
TRBV29-1	TRBJ1-1	CSVSLSGPTEAFF
TRBV7-8	TRBJ2-7	CASSNGADGYEQYF
TRBV11-2	TRBJ2-7	CASLGERGAYEQYF
TRBV2	TRBJ2-1	CASSDMEGWNEQFF
TRBV4-1	TRBJ2-1	CASSQGTSGIAHEQFF
TRBV9	TRBJ2-3	CASSVGSRQSHTQYF
TRBV11-3	TRBJ1-2	CASSSSGGNGYTF
TRBV2	TRBJ2-1	CASRAGTSGSYEQFF
TRBV6-6	TRBJ2-1	CASSYSGQGDNEQFF
TRBV7-2	TRBJ2-3	CASSPGPLTDTQYF
TRBV27	TRBJ1-4	CASSSDITLSNEKLFF
TRBV28	TRBJ2-7	CASSYGAGAYEQYF
TRBV10-3	TRBJ2-7	CAISGGTSGISYEQYF
TRBV6-5	TRBJ2-1	CASSSVSAVQQFF
TRBV11-1	TRBJ2-3	CATSSSGSITDTQYF
TRBV27	TRBJ2-5	CASSLRDRGGQETQYF
TRBV7-9	TRBJ2-1	CASSFGGLAANEQFF
TRBV7-8	TRBJ1-4	CASSPRGYNEKLFF
TRBV28	TRBJ1-1	CASSPTVSINTEAFF
TRBV7-9	TRBJ2-7	CASSSSSYEQYF
TRBV7-6	TRBJ2-1	CASSPSLAGGLGYNEQFF
TRBV11-2	TRBJ2-3	CASSPQPIQGTDTQYF
TRBV29-1	TRBJ2-7	CSARDSSYEQYF
TRBV9	TRBJ2-7	CASSATSGTPYEQYF
TRBV27	TRBJ2-1	CASSSPVVTSRGSYNEQFF
TRBV11-2	TRBJ2-7	CASSLGQRGSYEQYF
TRBV2	TRBJ2-1	CASSVASGHNEQFF
TRBV30	TRBJ1-5	CAWGPGNQPQHF
TRBV11-2	TRBJ2-3	CASSVTSGRVQRGVYF
TRBV7-8	TRBJ2-1	CASSFLPGLVTYNEQFF
TRBV2	TRBJ2-2	CASSGGSGISNTGELFF
TRBV14	TRBJ2-7	CASSQLVSYEQYF
TRBV14	TRBJ2-3	CASSPATTSTDTQYF
TRBV9	TRBJ2-7	CASSVSGGSLYEQYF
TRBV19	TRBJ2-7	CASSGLPESYEQYF
TRBV6-5	TRBJ2-1	CASSWGAGTRNEQFF
TRBV5-1	TRBJ2-7	CASSLGRDNTYEQYF
TRBV7-8	TRBJ2-2	CASSTQKGRQALNTGELFF
TRBV28	TRBJ1-5	CASSWDRGFDQPQHF
TRBV6-4	TRBJ2-1	CASSRTSGVNNEQFF
TRBV7-9	TRBJ2-7	CASSPSPYEQYF
TRBV7-9	TRBJ2-5	CASSLTGKEETQYF
TRBV27	TRBJ2-2	CASRRGQGEVGELFF